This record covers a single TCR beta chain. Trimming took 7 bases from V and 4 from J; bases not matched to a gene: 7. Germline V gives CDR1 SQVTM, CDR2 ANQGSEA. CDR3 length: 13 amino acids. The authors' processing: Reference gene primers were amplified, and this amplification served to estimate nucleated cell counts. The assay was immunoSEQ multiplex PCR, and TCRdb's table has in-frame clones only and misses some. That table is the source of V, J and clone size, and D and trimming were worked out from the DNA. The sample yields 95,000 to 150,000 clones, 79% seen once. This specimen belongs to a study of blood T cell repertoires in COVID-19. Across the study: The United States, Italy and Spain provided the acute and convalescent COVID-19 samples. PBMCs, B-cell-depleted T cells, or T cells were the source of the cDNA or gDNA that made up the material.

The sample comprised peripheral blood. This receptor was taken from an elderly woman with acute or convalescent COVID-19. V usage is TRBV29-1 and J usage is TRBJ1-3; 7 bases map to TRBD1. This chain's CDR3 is CSARQGVGNTIYF. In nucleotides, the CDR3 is TGCAGCGCCAGACAGGGTGTCGGAAACACCATATATTTT.